Below, one T cell receptor beta chain is given with its context. Authors' methods: Scientists estimated how many nucleated cells there were by amplifying reference gene primers. The method was immunoSEQ multiplex PCR; TCRdb's version includes in-frame clones alone and lacks a portion of them. D and trimming come from the DNA, and the V and J calls and clone size come from that table. Of 150,000 to 200,000 clones in the sample, under 90% were seen once. The entry originates in a study of blood T cell repertoires in COVID-19. Study summary: Sites in the United States, Italy and Spain provided acute and convalescent COVID-19 samples. The cDNA or gDNA used as material had been derived from T cells, B-cell-depleted T cells, or PBMCs.

Trimming pared 2 bases from V and 4 bases from J, leaving 13 bases between. This CDR3 contains 15 residues. Germline CDR1 is MNHEY and CDR2 is SVGEGT. This receptor was obtained from a man in his fifties or sixties with acute or convalescent COVID-19. The gene calls are TRBV6-2 or TRBV6-3 and TRBJ2-3; a possible D gene is TRBD1 (6 bases). The specimen sequenced was peripheral blood. In DNA form, the CDR3 reads TGTGCCAGCAGTTACAGGGGGTTCCCCCCAGATACGCAGTATTTT. It codes for CASSYRGFPPDTQYF.